This is a list of T cell receptor beta chains from one sample in a study of blood T cell repertoires in COVID-19. Clones were sequenced by immunoSEQ multiplex PCR, and TCRdb holds only the in-frame ones, with some missing. The sample has 150,000 to 200,000 clones, approximately 83% seen once. Sequencing used peripheral blood. These receptors were obtained from a man aged 70-80 years who had recovered from COVID-19. CDR3s include the opening cysteine and the closing phenylalanine or tryptophan. The D gene is left open where the match is weak.

-	14	TRBV7-9	CASSSHIQGEKLFF
TRBD2	16	TRBV6-2/TRBV6-3	CASSYVPGTSQDEQFF
TRBD2	14	TRBV28	CASSSPGLAAEQFF
-	14	TRBV7-9	CASSPGGSSETQYF
TRBD2	15	TRBV6-5	CASSYSSGRVDEQFF
-	16	TRBV5-6	CASSAITGGGNEKLFF
TRBD1	14	TRBV5-6	CASSWGQAGYEQYF
-	15	TRBV6-6	CASSYREGIGTEAFF
TRBD2	16	TRBV9	CASTPTSGGSYNEQFF
-	16	TRBV4-2	CASSQAVRTSTDTQYF
TRBD2	16	TRBV7-2	CASSFSPPGGRVEQFF
TRBD2	16	TRBV5-1	CASSLDPAGGRRTQYF
-	15	TRBV11-1	CASSLGTGVNQPQHF
-	15	TRBV7-2	CASSLAGRAGNTIYF
-	15	TRBV4-1	CASSQSEGSGYGYTF
TRBD2	14	TRBV5-1	CASSPGLADGEQYF
TRBD2	14	TRBV2	CASSLASGSDEQFF
-	13	TRBV5-8	CASRPTGRHEQYF
TRBD1	17	TRBV3-1/TRBV3-2	CASSQGNRGDLNYGYTF
-	15	TRBV7-9	CASSFIQGTSYGYTF
-	15	TRBV19	CASSISWQGGSPLHF
-	14	TRBV5-1	CASSLAGGGQPQHF
-	14	TRBV2	CASRAASSYNEQFF
-	16	TRBV6-5	CASSYSSGTGTDTQYF